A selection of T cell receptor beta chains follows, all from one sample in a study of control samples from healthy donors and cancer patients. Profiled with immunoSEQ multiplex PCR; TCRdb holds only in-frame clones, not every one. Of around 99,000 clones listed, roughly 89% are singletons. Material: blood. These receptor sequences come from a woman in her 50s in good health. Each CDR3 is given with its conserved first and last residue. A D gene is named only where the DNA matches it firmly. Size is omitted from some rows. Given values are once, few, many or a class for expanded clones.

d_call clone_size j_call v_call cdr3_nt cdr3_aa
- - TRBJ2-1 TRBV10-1 TGCGCCAGCAGTGACGGGGGAACTTACAATGAGCAGTTCTTC CASSDGGTYNEQFF
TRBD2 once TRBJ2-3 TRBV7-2 TGTGCCAGCAGCTTCCGGGGGGGCACAGATACGCAGTATTTT CASSFRGGTDTQYF
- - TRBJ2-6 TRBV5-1 TGCGCCAGCAGCTCCTCAGTTAGCTCTGGGGCCAACGTCCTGACTTTC CASSSSVSSGANVLTF
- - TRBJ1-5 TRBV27 TGTGCCAGCAGTTGGAAGGGGTATCAGCCCCAGCATTTT CASSWKGYQPQHF
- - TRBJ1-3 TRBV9 TGTGCCAGCAGGGGGGTGAATGGAAACACCATATATTTT CASRGVNGNTIYF
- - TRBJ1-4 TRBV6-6 TGTGCCAGCAGGGGGGGGACTAATGAAAAACTGTTTTTT CASRGGTNEKLFF
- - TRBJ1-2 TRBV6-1 TGTGCCAGCAGTGAAGGGGGATCTAACTATGGCTACACCTTC CASSEGGSNYGYTF
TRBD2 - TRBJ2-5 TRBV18 TGTGCCAGCTCACCACCTCGGACTAGCGGGGGCGTTAAGTACTTC CASSPPRTSGGVKYF
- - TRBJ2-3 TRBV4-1 TGCGCCAGCAGCCTTGGGACTGCCTCTAGCACAGATACGCAGTATTTT CASSLGTASSTDTQYF
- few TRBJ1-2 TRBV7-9 TGTGCCAGCAGCTTAGAGGAAAGGACAACTTCTTATGGCTACACCTTC CASSLEERTTSYGYTF
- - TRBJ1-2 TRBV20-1 TGCAGTGCTATCGGGGGGGTGGTCTTC CSAIGGVVF
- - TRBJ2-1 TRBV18 TGTGCCAGCTCACTCCCTGGTCGAATCTATGAGCAGTTCTTC CASSLPGRIYEQFF
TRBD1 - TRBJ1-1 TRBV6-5 TGTGCCAGCAGTCGTCAGGGGGCCACTGAAGCTTTCTTT CASSRQGATEAFF
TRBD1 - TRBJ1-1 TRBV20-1 TGCAGTGCTAGTGGGGGACAGGGGGCCCCCACTGAAGCTTTCTTT CSASGGQGAPTEAFF
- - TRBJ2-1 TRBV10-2 TGCGCCACCCTCGAACTGGGCCATGAGCAGTTCTTC CATLELGHEQFF
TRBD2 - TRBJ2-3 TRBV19 TGTGCCAGTAATGGCCTAGCGGGAGGCGAGTCCGATACGCAGTATTTT CASNGLAGGESDTQYF
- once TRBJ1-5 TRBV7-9 TGTGCCAGCAGCTTAGTATCCGGAGGCAGCAATCAGCCCCAGCATTTT CASSLVSGGSNQPQHF
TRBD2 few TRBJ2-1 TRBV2 TGTGCCAGCAGTGAAGAGGCGGGGGGAAGGAGTGAGCAGTTCTTC CASSEEAGGRSEQFF
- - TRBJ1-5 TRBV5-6 TGTGCCAGCAGCTTGGCCGGCCAGCTGGTGAATCAGCCCCAGCATTTT CASSLAGQLVNQPQHF
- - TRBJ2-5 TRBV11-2 TGTGCCAGCAGCTTCGAAGGAGAGACCCAGTACTTC CASSFEGETQYF
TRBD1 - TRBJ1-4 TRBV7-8 TGTGCCAGCAGCTTAGCCAGGGGGAAAGAAAAACTGTTTTTT CASSLARGKEKLFF
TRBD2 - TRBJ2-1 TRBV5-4 TGTGCCAGCAGCCGAGGGGTTCCCAGCGGGGAGAATGAGCAGTTCTTC CASSRGVPSGENEQFF
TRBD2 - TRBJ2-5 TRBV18 TGTGCCAGCTCCCCTCGAAGCAGGGAGGGGGAGACCCAGTACTTC CASSPRSREGETQYF
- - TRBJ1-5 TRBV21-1 TGTGCCAGCAGCAAGGACAGGGGCAATCAGCCCCAGCATTTT CASSKDRGNQPQHF
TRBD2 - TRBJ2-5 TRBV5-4 TGTGCCAGCACCCGAGGAGCGGGGGGGCCATCTGGAGAGACCCAGTACTTC CASTRGAGGPSGETQYF
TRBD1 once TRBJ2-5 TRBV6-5 TGTGCCAGCAGTCACAGGGGGGAAGAGACCCAGTACTTC CASSHRGEETQYF
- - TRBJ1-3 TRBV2 TGTGCCAGCAGTTTCAGTCCCTACTCTGGAAACACCATATATTTT CASSFSPYSGNTIYF
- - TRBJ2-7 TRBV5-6 TGTGCCAGCAGCTCCCGGGAAGTCTACGAGCAGTACTTC CASSSREVYEQYF
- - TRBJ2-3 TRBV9 TGTGCCAGCAGCGTAGTTTCGGGACGGGTAGATACGCAGTATTTT CASSVVSGRVDTQYF
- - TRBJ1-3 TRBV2 TGTGCCAGCAGCATTGACAGGTCTCCTGGAAACACCATATATTTT CASSIDRSPGNTIYF
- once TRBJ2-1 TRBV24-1 TGTGCCACCAGTGATTTGGGCCTAGGACCGGGCAATGAGCAGTTCTTC CATSDLGLGPGNEQFF
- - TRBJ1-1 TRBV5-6 TGTGCCAGCAGCTTGGTGAGCAGGTACCCCACTGAAGCTTTCTTT CASSLVSRYPTEAFF
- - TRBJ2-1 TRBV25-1 TGTGCCAGCAGCCGCCAAACAACCAACAATGAGCAGTTCTTC CASSRQTTNNEQFF
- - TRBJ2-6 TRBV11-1 TGTGCCAGCAGCTCCGGGCTTTCTGGGGCCAACGTCCTGACTTTC CASSSGLSGANVLTF
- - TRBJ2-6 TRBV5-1 TGCGCCAGCAGCCGGGGGACAGCCAGCGGGGCTGGGGCCAACGTCCTGACTTTC CASSRGTASGAGANVLTF
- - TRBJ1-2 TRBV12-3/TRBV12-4 TGTGCCAGCAGTTTTATCAGGAACTATGGCTACACCTTC CASSFIRNYGYTF
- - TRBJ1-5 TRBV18 TGTGCCAGCTCGCCCCAGGGTAATCAGCCCCAGCATTTT CASSPQGNQPQHF
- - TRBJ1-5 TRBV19 TGTGCCAGTAGTATTGGGAGGGGGTTTGGTCAGCCCCAGCATTTT CASSIGRGFGQPQHF
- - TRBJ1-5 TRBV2 TGTGCCAGCAGTGCCTGGGGATCATATAGCAATCAGCCCCAGCATTTT CASSAWGSYSNQPQHF
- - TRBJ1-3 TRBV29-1 TGCAGCTCGGAATCTGGAAACACCATATATTTT CSSESGNTIYF
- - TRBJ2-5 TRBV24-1 TGTGCCACCAGTTGGCAGGGCTGGGAGACCCAGTACTTC CATSWQGWETQYF
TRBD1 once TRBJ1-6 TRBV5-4 TGTGCCAGCAGCCCGCCCCAGGGGGCGAATTCACCCCTCCACTTT CASSPPQGANSPLHF
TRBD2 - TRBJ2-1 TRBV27 TGTGCCAGCAGTTTTAGCGGGAGGTACAATGAGCAGTTCTTC CASSFSGRYNEQFF
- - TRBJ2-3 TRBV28 TGTGCCAGCAGTTCCCCCGCTAGCGCCCCCCGAAATACGCAGTATTTT CASSSPASAPRNTQYF
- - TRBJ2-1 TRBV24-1 TGTGCCACCAGTGATGAGGGGAATGAGCAGTTCTTC CATSDEGNEQFF
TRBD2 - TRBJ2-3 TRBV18 TGTGCCAGCTCACCAATCCTAGCGGGTAGTGGCACAGATACGCAGTATTTT CASSPILAGSGTDTQYF
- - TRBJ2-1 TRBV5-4 TGTGCCAGCAGCCCCGGGACATACAATGAGCAGTTCTTC CASSPGTYNEQFF
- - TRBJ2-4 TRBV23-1 TGCGCCAGCAGTCAATCACTAGTAGCCAAAAACATTCAGTACTTC CASSQSLVAKNIQYF
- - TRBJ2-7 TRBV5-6 TGTGCCAGCAGCTCGCGAGCTGGGGGGAACTACGAGCAGTACTTC CASSSRAGGNYEQYF
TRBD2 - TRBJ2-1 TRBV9 TGTGCCAGCAGCGTCGAAGCGGGGGGGGACTACAATGAGCAGTTCTTC CASSVEAGGDYNEQFF
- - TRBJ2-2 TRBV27 TGTGCCAGCAGTTTATCGGAGCCGGCCACCGGGGAGCTGTTTTTT CASSLSEPATGELFF